The table lists the clone carrying this T cell receptor beta chain with a few counts. TCRdb reanalysed the 5' RACE reads using MiXCR and keeps one entry per CDR3 protein. The sample carries about 34,000 distinct CDR3 sequences, around 5.6% recorded once. This specimen belongs to a study of early T cells in non-severe SARS-CoV-2 infection. Germline CDR1 reads MNHNY; CDR2 reads SVGAGI (reference sequence). This CDR3 has 18 residues. The trim removed 2 bases at V and 1 base at J, leaving 11 bases unmatched. The sample was whole blood. The TCR sequence derives from an adult who was a healthcare worker with PCR-confirmed SARS-CoV-2 infection or an uninfected control (not recorded which). The chain is built from TRBV6-6 and TRBJ1-2, with 9 nucleotides matching TRBD1. CDR3 in DNA: TGTGCCAGCAGTTACCCGCGGGGAGGGACAGGGTATAACTATGGCTACACCTTC. Translated, it gives CASSYPRGGTGYNYGYTF.